The T cell receptor (beta chain) described here comes from a study of regulatory T cells in long-lasting Graves disease. This clonotype has only a few counts. Sequence at one end of the junction differs from germline and may be a read error. The CDR3 consists of 14 residues. The germline V gene encodes CDR1 SNHLY and CDR2 FYNNEI. HTBI primers from iRepertoire and Arm-PCR of CDR3 regions yielded the TCR beta libraries. TCRdb called the multiplex PCR reads again in MiXCR, with one record for every CDR3 protein. The top ten clones hold around 15% of a sample with about 430,000 distinct CDR3 sequences, 21% of them seen once. Time point indicated: persistent/refractory GD, antithyroid drugs over 5 years with positive TRAb. With RNA extracted from PBMCs as input, the TCR library was made.

The sample in question was peripheral blood mononuclear cells (PBMCs), obtained when the disease was refractory, from a patient treated with antithyroid drugs. This sequence joins TRBV2 and TRBJ1-5; tentative D call: TRBD1 (6 bases). This clonotype was sampled from a female donor with Graves disease. CDR3 sequence (DNA): TGTGCCAGCAAGGGGACACCTAGCGATCAGCCCCAGCATTTT. This gives the protein CASKGTPSDQPQHF. The whole variable domain, filled in from reference TRBV2 and TRBJ1-5, reads EPEVTQTPSHQVTQMGQEVILRCVPISNHLYFYWYRQILGQKVEFLVSFYNNEISEKSEIFDDQFSVERPDGSNFTLKIRSTKLEDSAMYFCASKGTPSDQPQHFGDGTRLSIL.